This T cell receptor (delta chain) was observed in a study of gamma-delta T cells after stem cell transplantation. This clone is categorized as medium-sized. TCRdb made new clone calls on the RT-PCR reads using CATT. In the table there are some 1,500 delta-chain clones, 20% to 25% of which are singletons. Sequences were obtained from gamma-delta T cells. The origin of this receptor is a human donor. It is not recorded whose cells these are; they may come from a transplant donor.

In DNA, the CDR3 is TGTGCCTGTGACAGAGTGAGTACTGGGGGATATGCGGTCTATACCGATAAACTCATCTTT. Amino acids: CACDRVSTGGYAVYTDKLIF. The chain combines TRDV2 with TRDJ1; 11 bases match TRDD3. The trim removed 2 bases at V and 2 bases at J, leaving 18 bases unmatched. Germline V gives CDR1 GEAIGNYY, CDR2 EKD. This CDR3 spans 20 amino acids.